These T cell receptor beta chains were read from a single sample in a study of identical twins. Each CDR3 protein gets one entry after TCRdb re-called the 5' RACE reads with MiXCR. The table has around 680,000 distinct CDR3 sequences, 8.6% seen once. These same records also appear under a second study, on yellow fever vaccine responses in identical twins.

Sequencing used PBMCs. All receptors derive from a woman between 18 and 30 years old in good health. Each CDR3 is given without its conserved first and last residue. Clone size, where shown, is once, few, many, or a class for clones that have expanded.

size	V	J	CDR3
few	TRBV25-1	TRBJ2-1	ASSEGGAYNEQF
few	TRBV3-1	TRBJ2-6	ASSPTVEANVLT
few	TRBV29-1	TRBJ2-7	SVLPAGGPSEQY
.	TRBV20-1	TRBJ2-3	SARDGRVDTQY
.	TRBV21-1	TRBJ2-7	ASNSDRGVGEQY
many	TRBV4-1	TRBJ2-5	ASSQFYGSQETQY
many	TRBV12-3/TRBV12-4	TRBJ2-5	ASSFWGSGGETQY
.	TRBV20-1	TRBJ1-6	SAWGVDSPLH
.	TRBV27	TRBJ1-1	ASSPTGLGAAEAF
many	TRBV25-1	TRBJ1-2	ASSDRFVDRTGYT
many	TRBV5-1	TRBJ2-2	ASSLEGTGFSGELF
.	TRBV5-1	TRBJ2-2	ASSFKGGPNTGELF
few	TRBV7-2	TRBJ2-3	ASSLAGTFSTDTQY
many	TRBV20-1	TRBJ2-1	SAVGTSVLNEQF
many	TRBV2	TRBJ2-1	ASSSTRGQF
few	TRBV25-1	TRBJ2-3	ASSEYRVVEGSDTQY
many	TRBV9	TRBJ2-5	ASSLRQGEETQY
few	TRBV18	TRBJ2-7	ASLPSAVTSGRAEFSYEQY